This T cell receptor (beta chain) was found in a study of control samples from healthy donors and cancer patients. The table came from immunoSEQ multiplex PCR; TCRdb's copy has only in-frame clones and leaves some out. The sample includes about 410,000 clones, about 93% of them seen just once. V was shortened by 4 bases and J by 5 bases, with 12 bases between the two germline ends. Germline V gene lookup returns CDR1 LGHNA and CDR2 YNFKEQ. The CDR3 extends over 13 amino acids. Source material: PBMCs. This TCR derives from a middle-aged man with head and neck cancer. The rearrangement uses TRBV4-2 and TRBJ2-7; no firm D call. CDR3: CASSLQRAHEQYF. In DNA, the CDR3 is TGTGCCAGCAGCCTCCAACGGGCGCACGAGCAGTACTTC.